Each of the 13 T cell receptor beta chains below was sequenced from the same sample in a study of blood T cell repertoires in COVID-19. Sequencing used immunoSEQ multiplex PCR; TCRdb keeps in-frame clones, though not all of them. The table has 100,000 or so clones, 91% seen once; the top ten hold roughly 4.2%. What was sequenced was peripheral blood. These TCRs come from a man aged 18 to 30 with acute or convalescent COVID-19.

The chain couples TRBV24-1 to TRBJ1-2, with unresolved D. The CDR3 covers 12 residues. Germline loops: CDR1 KGHDR, CDR2 SFDVKD. V was shortened by 3 bases and J by 8 bases, with 9 bases between the two germline ends. This CDR3 reads CATSDRAGGYTF. The DNA for the CDR3 is TGTGCCACCAGTGATCGCGCAGGCGGCTACACCTTC.

This chain links TRBV5-1 with TRBJ2-7; 9 bases match TRBD1. The CDR3 has 16 amino acids. Trimming removed 2 bases from V and 4 bases from J; junction bases left unmatched: 10. From germline, CDR1 is SGHRS and CDR2 YFSETQ. The CDR3 sequence is CASSFSGTGSDYEQYF. As DNA, the CDR3 is TGCGCCAGCAGCTTCTCCGGGACAGGGAGCGATTACGAGCAGTACTTC.

This chain uses TRBV29-1 with TRBJ2-7, with TRBD1 matching over 10 bases. The V gene's germline CDR1 is SQVTM and CDR2 ANQGSEA. V shed 4 bases and J 4 bases; nucleotides not matched to a gene: 7. The CDR3 contains 14 residues. The CDR3 nucleotides read TGCAGCGTTGTGCCAGGGGGACAGGGGTACGAGCAGTACTTC. Its translation is CSVVPGGQGYEQYF.

Here the CDR3 DNA reads TGCGCCAGCAGCCGGGACAGGGTATCGAACACTGAAGCTTTCTTT. This codes for CASSRDRVSNTEAFF. The chain is built from TRBV5-1 and TRBJ1-1; 9 bases map to TRBD1. V lost 4 bases to trimming and J lost 1 base; unmatched junction nucleotides: 5. The length of the CDR3 is 15 residues. CDR1 SGHRS and CDR2 YFSETQ come from the germline V gene. The complete variable domain, with remaining parts taken from reference TRBV5-1 and TRBJ1-1, reads KAGVTQTPRYLIKTRGQQVTLSCSPISGHRSVSWYQQTPGQGLQFLFEYFSETQRNKGNFPGRFSGRQFSNSRSEMNVSTLELGDSALYLCASSRDRVSNTEAFFGQGTRLTVV.

The rearrangement uses TRBV11-2 and TRBJ2-1; 11 positions agree with TRBD2. The CDR3 runs 14 residues. Germline CDR1 is SGHAT and CDR2 is FQNNGV. J lost 8 bases, V lost 6 bases, and 6 bases had no gene match. CDR3 bases: TGTGCCAGCAGTTCCGGGACTAGCGGCGATGAGCAGTTCTTC. It yields the protein CASSSGTSGDEQFF.

This chain links TRBV3-1 (or the pseudogene TRBV3-2) with TRBJ1-6; 8 nucleotides align to TRBD1. With V trimmed by 1 base and J by 9 bases, 11 bases remained unmatched. Per germline, CDR1 LGHDT and CDR2 YNNKEL (reference sequence). The CDR3 has 17 residues. DNA for the CDR3: TGTGCCAGCAGCCAAGCTTCAGGGGGCAGGGGGAGTTCACCCCTCCACTTT. This codes for CASSQASGGRGSSPLHF.

This clone came up once. The genes are TRBV6-1 and TRBJ1-3; tentative D call: TRBD1 (6 bases). Trimming cost V 4 bases and J 0 bases, with 13 bases left between them. CDR3 length equals 16 residues. Per germline, CDR1 MNHNS and CDR2 SASEGT. This CDR3 is CASSGRYRVSGNTIYF. The DNA for the CDR3 is TGTGCCAGCAGTGGACGCTACAGGGTCTCTGGAAACACCATATATTTT.

This chain links TRBV19 with TRBJ2-6; 8 nucleotides agree with TRBD2. Trimming removed 1 base from V and 0 bases from J; junction bases left unmatched: 2. This CDR3 contains 17 residues. Germline values: CDR1 LNHDA, CDR2 SQIVND (reference sequence). In nucleotides, the CDR3 is TGTGCCAGTAGTATAGGCAGCGGGAGCTCTGGGGCCAACGTCCTGACTTTC. Translated: CASSIGSGSSGANVLTF.

This clone showed up just a few times. The chain combines TRBV5-1 with TRBJ2-1, with TRBD1 as a possible D gene (5 bases). CDR3 length equals 17 residues. Per germline, CDR1 SGHRS and CDR2 YFSETQ. Trimming shortened V by 3 bases and J by 2 bases, and 18 bases separated the two germline ends. CDR3: CASSSARQGATYNEQFF. Here the CDR3 DNA reads TGCGCCAGCAGCTCAGCCCGACAAGGGGCGACCTACAATGAGCAGTTCTTC.

The chain couples TRBV18 to TRBJ2-7, with D perhaps matching TRBD1 (6 bases). Germline CDR1 reads KGHSH; CDR2 reads LQKENI. The CDR3 runs to 15 residues. The germline V and J ends were trimmed by 2 bases and 1 base, with 12 bases remaining between them. The CDR3 region has the DNA TGTGCCAGCTCACCAGGACAGCCGAGATCCTACGAGCAGTACTTC. It codes for CASSPGQPRSYEQYF. The full variable domain, completed using reference TRBV18 and TRBJ2-7, is NAGVMQNPRHLVRRRGQEARLRCSPMKGHSHVYWYRQLPEEGLKFMVYLQKENIIDESGMPKERFSAEFPKEGPSILRIQQVVRGDSAAYFCASSPGQPRSYEQYFGPGTRLTVT.

The chain recombines TRBV21-1 with TRBJ2-1; the table's D call TRBD2 went unverified against the DNA. TRBV21-1 is an annotated pseudogene. This CDR3 comprises 11 residues. The CDR3 DNA reads TGTGCCAGCAGCAAGGGGGGAGGTCAGTTCTTC. It codes for CASSKGGGQFF.

This clone has a single count. V gene TRBV30 combines with J gene TRBJ2-3, with unresolved D. This CDR3 is built from 15 residues. The germline V gene has CDR1 GTSNPN and CDR2 SVGIG (reference sequence). V gave up 2 bases and J gave up 2 bases, with 14 bases separating them. The DNA for the CDR3 is TGTGCCTGGAGTTCGCTGGCAGGCTCCACAGATACGCAGTATTTT. It codes for CAWSSLAGSTDTQYF.

The rearrangement joins TRBV27 to TRBJ2-2; 7 bases align to TRBD1. The CDR3 runs 14 residues. V gave up 8 bases and J gave up 3 bases; unmatched junction bases: 6. Germline values: CDR1 MNHEY, CDR2 SMNVEV (reference sequence). The CDR3 sequence is CASSPRGYTGELFF. The CDR3, as DNA: TGTGCCAGCTCTCCCAGGGGGTACACCGGGGAGCTGTTTTTT.